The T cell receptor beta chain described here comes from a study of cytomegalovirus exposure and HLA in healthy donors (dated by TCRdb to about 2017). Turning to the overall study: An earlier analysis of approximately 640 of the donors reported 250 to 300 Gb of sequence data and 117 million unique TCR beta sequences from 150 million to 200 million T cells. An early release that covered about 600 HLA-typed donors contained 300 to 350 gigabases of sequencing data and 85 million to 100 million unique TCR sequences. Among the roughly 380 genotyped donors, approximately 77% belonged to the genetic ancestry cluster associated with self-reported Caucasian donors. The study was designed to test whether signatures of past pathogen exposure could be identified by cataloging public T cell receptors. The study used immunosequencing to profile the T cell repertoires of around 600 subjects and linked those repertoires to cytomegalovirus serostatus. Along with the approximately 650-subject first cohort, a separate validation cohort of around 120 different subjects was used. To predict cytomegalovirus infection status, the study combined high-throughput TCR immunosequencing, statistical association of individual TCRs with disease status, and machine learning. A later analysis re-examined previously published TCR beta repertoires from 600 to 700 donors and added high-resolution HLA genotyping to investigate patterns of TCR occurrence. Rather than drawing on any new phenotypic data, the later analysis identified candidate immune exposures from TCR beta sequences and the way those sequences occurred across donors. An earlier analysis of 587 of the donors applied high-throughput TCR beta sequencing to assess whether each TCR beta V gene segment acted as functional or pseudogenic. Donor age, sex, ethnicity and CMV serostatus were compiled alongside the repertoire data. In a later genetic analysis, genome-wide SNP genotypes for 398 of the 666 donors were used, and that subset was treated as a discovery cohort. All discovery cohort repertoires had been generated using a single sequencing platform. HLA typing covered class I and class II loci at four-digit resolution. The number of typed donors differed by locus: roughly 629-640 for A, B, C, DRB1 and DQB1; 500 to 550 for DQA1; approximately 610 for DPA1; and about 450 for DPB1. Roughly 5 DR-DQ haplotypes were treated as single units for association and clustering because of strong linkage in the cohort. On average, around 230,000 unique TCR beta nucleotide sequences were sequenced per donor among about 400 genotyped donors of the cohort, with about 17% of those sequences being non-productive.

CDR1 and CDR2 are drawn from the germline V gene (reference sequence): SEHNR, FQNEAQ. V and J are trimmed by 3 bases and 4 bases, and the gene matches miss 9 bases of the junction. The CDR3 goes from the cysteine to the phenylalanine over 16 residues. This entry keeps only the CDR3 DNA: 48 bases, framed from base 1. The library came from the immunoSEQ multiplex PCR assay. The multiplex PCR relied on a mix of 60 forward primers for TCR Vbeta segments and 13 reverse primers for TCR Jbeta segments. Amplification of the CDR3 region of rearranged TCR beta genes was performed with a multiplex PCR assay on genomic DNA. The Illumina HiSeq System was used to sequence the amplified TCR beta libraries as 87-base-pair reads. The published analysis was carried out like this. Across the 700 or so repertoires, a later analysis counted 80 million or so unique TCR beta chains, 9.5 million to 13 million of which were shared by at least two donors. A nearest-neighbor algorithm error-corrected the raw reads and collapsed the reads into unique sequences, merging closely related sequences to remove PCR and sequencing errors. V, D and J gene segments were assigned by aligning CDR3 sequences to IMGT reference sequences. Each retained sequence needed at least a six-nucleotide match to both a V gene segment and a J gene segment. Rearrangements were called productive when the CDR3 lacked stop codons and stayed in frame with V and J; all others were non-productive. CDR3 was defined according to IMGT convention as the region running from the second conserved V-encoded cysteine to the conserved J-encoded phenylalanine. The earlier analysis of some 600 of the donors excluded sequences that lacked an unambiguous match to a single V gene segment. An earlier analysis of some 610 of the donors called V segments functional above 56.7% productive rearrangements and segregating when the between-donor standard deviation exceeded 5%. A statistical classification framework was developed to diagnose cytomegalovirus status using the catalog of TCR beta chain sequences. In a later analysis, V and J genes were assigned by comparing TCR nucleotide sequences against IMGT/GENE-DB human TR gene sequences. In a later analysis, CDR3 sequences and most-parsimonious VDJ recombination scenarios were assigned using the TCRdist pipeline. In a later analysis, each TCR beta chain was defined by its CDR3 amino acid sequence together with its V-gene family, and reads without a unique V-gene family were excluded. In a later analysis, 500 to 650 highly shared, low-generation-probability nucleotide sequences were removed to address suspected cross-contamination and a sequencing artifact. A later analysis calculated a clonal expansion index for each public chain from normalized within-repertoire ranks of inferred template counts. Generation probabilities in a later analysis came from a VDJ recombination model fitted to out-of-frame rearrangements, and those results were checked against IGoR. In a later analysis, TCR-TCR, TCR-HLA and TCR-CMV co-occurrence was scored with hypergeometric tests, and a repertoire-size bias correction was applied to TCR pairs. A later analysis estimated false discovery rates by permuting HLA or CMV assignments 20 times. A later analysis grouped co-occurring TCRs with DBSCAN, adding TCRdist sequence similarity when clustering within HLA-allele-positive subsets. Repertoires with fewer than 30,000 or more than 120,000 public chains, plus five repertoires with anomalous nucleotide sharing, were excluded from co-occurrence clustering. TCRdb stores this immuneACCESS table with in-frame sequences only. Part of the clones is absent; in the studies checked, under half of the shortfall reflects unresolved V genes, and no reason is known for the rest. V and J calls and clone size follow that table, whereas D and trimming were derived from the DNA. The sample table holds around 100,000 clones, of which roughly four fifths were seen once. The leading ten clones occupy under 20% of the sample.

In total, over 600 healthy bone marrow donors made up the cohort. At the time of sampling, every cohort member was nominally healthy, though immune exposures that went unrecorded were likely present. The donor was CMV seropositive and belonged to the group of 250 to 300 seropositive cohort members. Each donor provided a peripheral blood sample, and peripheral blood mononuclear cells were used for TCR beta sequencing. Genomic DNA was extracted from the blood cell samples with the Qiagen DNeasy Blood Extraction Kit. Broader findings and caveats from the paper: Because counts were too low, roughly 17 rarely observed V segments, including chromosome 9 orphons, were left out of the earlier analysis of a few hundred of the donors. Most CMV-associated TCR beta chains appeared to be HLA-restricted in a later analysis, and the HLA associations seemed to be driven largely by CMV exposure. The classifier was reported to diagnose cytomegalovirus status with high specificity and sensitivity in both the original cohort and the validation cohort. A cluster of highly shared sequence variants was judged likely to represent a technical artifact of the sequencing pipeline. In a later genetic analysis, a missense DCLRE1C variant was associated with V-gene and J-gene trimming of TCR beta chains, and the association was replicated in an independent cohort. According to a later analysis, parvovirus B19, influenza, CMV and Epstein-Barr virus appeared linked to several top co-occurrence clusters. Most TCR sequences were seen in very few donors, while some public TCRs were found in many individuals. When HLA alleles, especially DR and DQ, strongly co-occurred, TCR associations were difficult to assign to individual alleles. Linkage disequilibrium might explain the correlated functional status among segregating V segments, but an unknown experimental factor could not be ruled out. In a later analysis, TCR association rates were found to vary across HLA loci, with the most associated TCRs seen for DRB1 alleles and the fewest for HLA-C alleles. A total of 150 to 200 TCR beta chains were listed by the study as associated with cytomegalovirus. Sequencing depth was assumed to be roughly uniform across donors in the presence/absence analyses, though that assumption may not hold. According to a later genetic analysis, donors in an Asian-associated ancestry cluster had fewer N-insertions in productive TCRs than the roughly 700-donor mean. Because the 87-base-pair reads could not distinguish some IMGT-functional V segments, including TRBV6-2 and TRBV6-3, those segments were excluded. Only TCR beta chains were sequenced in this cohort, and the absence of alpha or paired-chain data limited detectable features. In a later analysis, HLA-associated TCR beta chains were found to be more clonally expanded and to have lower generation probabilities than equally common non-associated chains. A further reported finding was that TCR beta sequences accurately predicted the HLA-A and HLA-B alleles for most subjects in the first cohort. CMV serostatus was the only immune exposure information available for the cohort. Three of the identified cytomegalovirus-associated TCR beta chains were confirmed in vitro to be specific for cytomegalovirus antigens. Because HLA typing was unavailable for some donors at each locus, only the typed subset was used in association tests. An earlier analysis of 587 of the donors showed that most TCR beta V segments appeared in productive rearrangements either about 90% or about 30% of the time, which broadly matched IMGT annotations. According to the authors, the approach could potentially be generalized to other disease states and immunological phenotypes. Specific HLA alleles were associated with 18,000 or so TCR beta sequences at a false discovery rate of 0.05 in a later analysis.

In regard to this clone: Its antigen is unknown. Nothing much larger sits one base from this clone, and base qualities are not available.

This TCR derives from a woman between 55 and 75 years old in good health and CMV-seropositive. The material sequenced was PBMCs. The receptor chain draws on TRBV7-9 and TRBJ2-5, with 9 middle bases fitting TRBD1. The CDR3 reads CASSFPVGTGPETQYF. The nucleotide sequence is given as TGTGCCAGCAGCTTCCCCGTCGGGACAGGGCCAGAGACCCAGTACTTC.